This entry concerns a single T cell receptor (beta chain). Its antigen remains unknown. The record originates from a study of vaccination effects on CD4 cells after COVID-19. Background on the study: Antigen-specific CD4+ T cells were first expanded with viral peptide pools by the ViraFEST assay and only then sequenced. Wells containing 1.5 million to 2 million PBMC each were cultured with roughly 10 IU/ml IL-2 and 8 to 10 ug/ml peptides. Sampling of a few convalescent patients occurred early (day +14) and late post-vaccination.

Here immunoSEQ multiplex PCR was the method, and the copy in TCRdb shows in-frame clones only, minus some. The sample has 35,000 to 45,000 clones; 76% are singletons. General observations from the study: Recruitment yielded few convalescent patients, and the study had no early post-infection timepoints.

Germline loops: CDR1 SGHVS, CDR2 FNYEAQ. Deletions cut 1 base from V and 2 bases from J, with 5 bases between. The CDR3 runs 13 residues. Culture proceeded for more than nine days, and CD4+ T cells were then isolated. PCR showed that the person got SARS-CoV-2 infection at some point between March and December 2020. Each participant was administered two doses of either the BNT162b2 or the mRNA-1273 vaccine. The clonotype comes from a human donor who had a prior SARS-CoV-2 infection. Sample: CD4+ T cells from PBMCs cultured without peptide, taken after COVID-19 vaccination. This chain uses TRBV7-6 with TRBJ2-5; D remains unclear. The CDR3 protein is CASSLGPQETQYF. The CDR3 nucleotides read TGTGCCAGCAGCTTAGGACCGCAAGAGACCCAGTACTTC.